This T cell receptor (beta chain) appears in the sequencing data of a study of T cells in Graves' hyperthyroidism and ophthalmopathy. CDR1 and CDR2 from the germline V gene are ENHRY and SYGVKD. This CDR3 region has 14 residues. V lost 8 bases and J lost 0; bases outside the gene matches: 5. Researchers took RNA transcripts and amplified the TCR beta CDR3 regions from them. The HTBI set primed first-round TCR CDR3 RT-PCR. One entry per CDR3 protein, called by TCRdb with MiXCR from the multiplex PCR reads. The sample yields around 250,000 distinct CDR3 sequences, about 15% seen once. Sample: blood. The origin of this receptor is a woman aged 40 to 49 with Graves' hyperthyroidism that later progressed to Graves' ophthalmopathy. The V gene is TRBV10-3, the J gene TRBJ2-7; 9 bases map to TRBD1. This CDR3 reads CAIGDRGVSYEQYF. CDR3 sequence (DNA): TGTGCCATCGGAGACAGGGGGGTCTCCTACGAGCAGTACTTC.